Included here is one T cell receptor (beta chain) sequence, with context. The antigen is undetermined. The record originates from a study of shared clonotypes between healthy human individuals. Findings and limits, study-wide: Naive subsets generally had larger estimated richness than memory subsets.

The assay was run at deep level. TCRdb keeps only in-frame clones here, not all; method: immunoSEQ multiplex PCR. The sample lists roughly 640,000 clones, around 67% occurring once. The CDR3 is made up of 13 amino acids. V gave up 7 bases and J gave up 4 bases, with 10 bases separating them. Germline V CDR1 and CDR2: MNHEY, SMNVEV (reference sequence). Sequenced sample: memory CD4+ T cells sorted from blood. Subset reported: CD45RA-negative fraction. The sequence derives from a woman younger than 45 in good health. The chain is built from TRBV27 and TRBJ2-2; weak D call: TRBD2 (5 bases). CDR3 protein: CASNEGPTGELFF. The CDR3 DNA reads TGTGCCAGCAATGAGGGTCCCACCGGGGAGCTGTTTTTT.